A single sample is the source of the 27 T cell receptor beta chains below, sequenced in a study of T cells in Graves' hyperthyroidism and ophthalmopathy. Amplified regions were TCR beta CDR3 sequences from RNA transcripts. The HTBI primer set was used in a first-round RT-PCR of the TCR CDR3. MiXCR, applied by TCRdb to the multiplex PCR reads, yields one record per CDR3 protein. Altogether 650,000 to 700,000 distinct CDR3 sequences are present, 15% to 20% being singletons, with the ten largest covering 15% to 19%. The sample taken for sequencing was blood. These receptors were obtained from a man aged 45-65 years with Graves' hyperthyroidism.

This clonotype showed up many times. V gene TRBV3-1 combines with J gene TRBJ1-1; D is undetermined. Trimming shortened V by 6 bases and J by 6 bases, and 14 bases separated the two germline ends. Germline V CDR1 and CDR2: LGHDT, YNNKEL (reference sequence). The CDR3 sequence is 13 residues long. CDR3 bases: TGTGCCAGCAGTTTGAGAGGGTCGGCTGAAGCTTTCTTT. Translation: CASSLRGSAEAFF.

This chain uses TRBV30 with TRBJ2-7, with a weak D call TRBD1 (7 bases). Between the trimmed V and J ends, which lost 2 bases and 2 bases, there was a span of 13 bases. CDR1 GTSNPN and CDR2 SVGIG come from the germline V gene (reference sequence). There are 14 residues in the CDR3. The CDR3 DNA reads TGTGCCTGGAGTCAGGGGGGCGCCACCTACGAGCAGTACTTC. It codes for CAWSQGGATYEQYF.

In this sample, this clonotype turned up a few times. The chain is built from TRBV11-2 and TRBJ1-2; TRBD1 matches at 8 bases. Looked up from germline, CDR1 is SGHAT and CDR2 is FQNNGV. Trimming removed 3 bases from V and 6 bases from J; junction bases left unmatched: 6. The CDR3 is made up of 14 amino acids. The CDR3 loop reads CASSLGQAINGYTF. As DNA, the CDR3 is TGTGCCAGCAGCTTGGGACAGGCGATTAATGGCTACACCTTC.

The V gene is TRBV5-1, the J gene TRBJ2-5, with 7 bases identical to TRBD2. V lost 3 bases, J lost 5 bases, and 7 bases stayed unmatched. The germline V gene has CDR1 SGHRS and CDR2 YFSETQ. The CDR3 totals 14 residues. This chain's CDR3 is CASSSAGELETQYF. For the CDR3, the DNA is TGCGCCAGCAGCTCTGCGGGAGAGTTGGAGACCCAGTACTTC.

This clonotype has ten or more counts. The V call is TRBV12-3 or TRBV12-4, the J call TRBJ2-1; 11 bases align to TRBD2. This CDR3 has 18 amino acids. Unmatched junction bases numbered 10, after V lost 6 bases and J lost 0 bases. The chain's CDR3 is CASRPTTSGRSSYNEQFF. The CDR3 nucleotides read TGTGCCAGCAGGCCAACCACTAGCGGGAGAAGCTCCTACAATGAGCAGTTCTTC.

Only a few counts were recorded for this clonotype. This rearrangement joins TRBV15 to TRBJ1-4; weak D call: TRBD1 (5 bases). Germline V CDR1 and CDR2: LNHNV, YYDKDF (reference sequence). V gave up 0 bases and J gave up 8 bases, with 16 bases separating them. The CDR3 has 16 amino acids. The CDR3 nucleotides read TGTGCCACCAGCAGAGATCGATCCCGGAGGGACGAAAAACTGTTTTTT. This codes for CATSRDRSRRDEKLFF.

This clonotype has at least ten counts. The chain joins TRBV30 to TRBJ1-1; D not certain. Germline-derived CDR1 and CDR2 are GTSNPN and SVGIG (reference sequence). The CDR3 runs to 12 residues. Trimming removed 4 bases at V and 1 base at J, with 7 bases between. The CDR3: CAWTPENTEAFF. In DNA, the CDR3 is TGTGCCTGGACCCCGGAGAACACTGAAGCTTTCTTT.

In its sample, this clonotype was seen a few times. The V gene is TRBV27, the J gene TRBJ2-2, with D perhaps being TRBD1 or TRBD2 (5 bases each). The V end lost 9 bases, the J end lost 9 bases, and 8 bases lay between the germline ends. Germline lookup yields CDR1 MNHEY and CDR2 SMNVEV (reference sequence). This CDR3 region has 10 residues. CDR3 DNA: TGTGCCAGTGGGGACCGGGAGCTGTTTTTT. Amino acid sequence: CASGDRELFF.

In its sample, this clonotype was seen many times. This rearrangement joins TRBV3-1 to TRBJ2-7; TRBD2 matches at 10 bases. The germline V gene has CDR1 LGHDT and CDR2 YNNKEL (reference sequence). The CDR3 consists of 15 residues. V gave up 1 base and J gave up 4 bases; unmatched junction bases: 4. CDR3 loop: CASSQGPSGSYEQYF. The CDR3 DNA follows: TGTGCCAGCAGCCAAGGCCCTAGCGGGAGTTACGAGCAGTACTTC.

The table lists this clonotype with a few counts. The chain carries TRBV28 and TRBJ2-7; 10 positions match TRBD2. The junction had 6 bases not matched to a gene; V was cut back by 8 bases and J by 5 bases. This CDR3 region has 13 residues. Germline values: CDR1 MDHEN, CDR2 SYDVKM. Here the CDR3 reads CASLAGEVDEQYF. The CDR3 bases are TGTGCCAGCCTAGCGGGAGAGGTCGACGAGCAGTACTTC.

Many counts were recorded for this clonotype. The genes are TRBV28 and TRBJ2-1; no clear D gene. CDR1 is MDHEN, CDR2 SYDVKM, per germline. The CDR3 is made up of 14 amino acids. V was shortened by 3 bases and J by 8 bases, with 14 bases between the two germline ends. This CDR3 is CASSFRRSWDEQFF. Written as DNA, the CDR3 is TGTGCCAGCAGTTTTCGAAGGAGTTGGGATGAGCAGTTCTTC.

This clonotype was seen at least ten times. The chain recombines TRBV20-1 with TRBJ1-1, with 8 bases identical to TRBD1. CDR1 DFQATT and CDR2 SNEGSKA come from the germline V gene (reference sequence). V was clipped by 4 bases and J by 1 base; unmatched bases: 11. The length of the CDR3 is 16 residues. The CDR3 sequence is CSANLDRETGNTEAFF. CDR3 DNA sequence: TGCAGTGCTAACCTGGACAGGGAGACCGGGAACACTGAAGCTTTCTTT.

Ten or more counts support this clonotype. The chain links TRBV28 to TRBJ1-5; no clear D gene. With 6 bases removed from V and 9 bases from J, the gap between germline ends came to 12 bases. The germline CDR1 and CDR2 sequences are MDHEN and SYDVKM. The CDR3 length is 12 residues. CDR3 nucleotide sequence: TGTGCCAGCAGCACTACAAACAGGCCCCAGCATTTT. The encoded protein is CASSTTNRPQHF.

This clonotype was seen ten or more times. The CDR3 is CASSTGGEGLEDTQYF. DNA for the CDR3: TGTGCCAGCAGTACGGGGGGGGAGGGCCTCGAGGATACGCAGTATTTT. This chain uses TRBV28 with TRBJ2-3; TRBD2 matches at 8 bases. With V trimmed by 5 bases and J by 6 bases, 13 bases remained unmatched. This CDR3 has 16 residues. Germline CDR1 is MDHEN and CDR2 is SYDVKM. Combining the CDR3 with reference TRBV28 and TRBJ2-3 gives the whole variable domain DVKVTQSSRYLVKRTGEKVFLECVQDMDHENMFWYRQDPGLGLRLIYFSYDVKMKEKGDIPEGYSVSREKKERFSLILESASTNQTSMYLCASSTGGEGLEDTQYFGPGTRLTVL.

This clonotype was found a few times. The chain is built from TRBV29-1 and TRBJ2-7, with D possibly TRBD1 on 6 matching bases. Trimming left V 1 base short and J 7 bases short, with 20 bases between. The germline CDR1 and CDR2 sequences are SQVTM and ANQGSEA. The CDR3 is 15 residues long. DNA of the CDR3: TGCAGCGTTGAAGCCGGGACACATATCCCGGGGGAGCAGTACTTC. It encodes CSVEAGTHIPGEQYF.

This sequence joins TRBV6-2 or TRBV6-3 and TRBJ1-1, with TRBD1 matching 9 bases. In germline, CDR1 is MNHEY, CDR2 SVGEGT. Trimming took 7 bases from V and 3 from J; bases not matched to a gene: 9. The CDR3 totals 15 residues. As DNA, the CDR3 is TGTGCCAGCAACGAAGGACAGGGGTTTGACACTGAAGCTTTCTTT. Translating it yields CASNEGQGFDTEAFF.

The rearrangement links TRBV15 to TRBJ2-1; 9 bases line up with TRBD2. The CDR3 has 17 residues. V dropped 4 bases and J dropped 5; count of bases not matched to a gene: 12. The V gene's germline CDR1 is LNHNV and CDR2 YYDKDF (reference sequence). CDR3 nucleotide sequence: TGTGCCACCAGCATACGACAGGGACTAGCTTATGACAATGAGCAGTTCTTC. Translating gives CATSIRQGLAYDNEQFF.

This clonotype showed up just a few times. CDR3 amino acids: CAWSPGLAGGPGTDTQYF. CDR3 nucleotide sequence: TGTGCCTGGAGTCCGGGACTAGCGGGAGGGCCAGGCACAGATACGCAGTATTTT. V gene TRBV30 combines with J gene TRBJ2-3, with 16 nucleotides matching TRBD2. V lost 2 bases and J lost 1; bases outside the gene matches: 6. Germline CDR1 and CDR2: GTSNPN and SVGIG (reference sequence). The CDR3 contains 18 residues.

This clonotype was counted between two and nine times. This sequence joins TRBV7-2 and TRBJ2-7; D is uncertain. Germline values: CDR1 SGHTA, CDR2 FQGNSA. There are 12 residues in the CDR3. V was pared by 5 bases and J by 2 bases, with 7 bases between. The CDR3 nucleotides are TGTGCCAGCAGCCCCATCGCCTACGAGCAGTACTTC. It specifies CASSPIAYEQYF.

The rearrangement joins TRBV28 to TRBJ2-6; no definite D call. V lost 2 bases to trimming and J lost 2 bases, with 4 bases between them. In germline, CDR1 is MDHEN, CDR2 SYDVKM. CDR3 length: 14 amino acids. The CDR3 DNA reads TGTGCCAGCAGTTTAGACCCTGGGGCCAACGTCCTGACTTTC. The encoded protein is CASSLDPGANVLTF.

This clonotype has more than one count but fewer than ten. V is TRBV4-2 and J is TRBJ2-5; 13 positions match TRBD2. The V and J ends lost 3 bases and 3 bases, in that order; junction bases with no gene match: 4. The CDR3 spans 16 residues. CDR1 and CDR2 from the germline V gene are LGHNA and YNFKEQ. CDR3 nucleotide sequence: TGTGCCAGCAGCCAGATCGGGACTAGCGGGGAAGAGACCCAGTACTTC. It is translated as CASSQIGTSGEETQYF.

The chain is built from TRBV28 and TRBJ2-3, with 8 nucleotides matching TRBD2. V lost 6 bases, J lost 0 bases, and 5 bases stayed unmatched. The CDR3 runs to 15 residues. Germline-derived CDR1 and CDR2 are MDHEN and SYDVKM. The CDR3 nucleotides are TGTGCCAGCAGACTAGCGGATTTTAGCACAGATACGCAGTATTTT. Protein sequence: CASRLADFSTDTQYF. The variable domain in full, completed from reference TRBV28 and TRBJ2-3, reads DVKVTQSSRYLVKRTGEKVFLECVQDMDHENMFWYRQDPGLGLRLIYFSYDVKMKEKGDIPEGYSVSREKKERFSLILESASTNQTSMYLCASRLADFSTDTQYFGPGTRLTVL.

This clonotype was counted ten times or more. The chain links TRBV27 to TRBJ2-3, with D perhaps being TRBD1 or TRBD2 (5 bases each). The CDR3 is 16 residues long. The germline V gene has CDR1 MNHEY and CDR2 SMNVEV (reference sequence). V shed 5 bases and J shed 4 bases, with 19 bases lying between them. The DNA of the CDR3 is TGTGCCAGCAGTAAGCCCCGGAGAGGGGATGCAGATACGCAGTATTTT. Translated, it gives CASSKPRRGDADTQYF.

This clonotype was seen at least ten times. CDR3 in amino acids: CASSYSTGHQPQHF. CDR3 DNA: TGTGCCAGCAGTTACTCGACAGGGCATCAGCCCCAGCATTTT. J is TRBJ1-5 and V is TRBV6-5; 7 bases agree with TRBD1. After removal of 0 bases from V and 5 bases from J, the junction contained 1 base not matched to a gene. CDR1 and CDR2 from the germline V gene are MNHEY and SVGAGI. The CDR3 sequence is 14 residues long.

The table lists this clonotype with many counts. This CDR3 is CASSPSSGSLTGELFF. As DNA, the CDR3 is TGTGCCAGCAGCCCTTCTAGCGGGAGCTTGACCGGGGAGCTGTTTTTT. The chain recombines TRBV27 with TRBJ2-2; 10 positions match TRBD2. Germline V CDR1 and CDR2: MNHEY, SMNVEV (reference sequence). Losses at the gene ends were 6 bases for V and 5 bases for J; bases not matched to a gene: 9. This CDR3 comprises 16 residues.

The rearrangement uses TRBV20-1 and TRBJ2-1, with 9 bases lining up with TRBD2. Trimming took 3 bases from V and 4 from J; bases not matched to a gene: 7. The CDR3 covers 15 residues. CDR1 is DFQATT and CDR2 is SNEGSKA in the germline V gene (reference sequence). The CDR3 region has the DNA TGCAGTGCTAGTTCAGTGAGCGGGAGGTACAATGAGCAGTTCTTC. This translates into CSASSVSGRYNEQFF.

Many counts were recorded for this clonotype. The gene calls are TRBV19 and TRBJ1-1; possibly TRBD1 for D (6 bases). CDR3 size: 15 residues. The germline CDR1 and CDR2 sequences are LNHDA and SQIVND (reference sequence). V dropped 10 bases and J dropped 4 bases, with 22 bases sitting between them. The CDR3 nucleotides are TGTGCCACCTATTACGGGGGGGGGCGCAGCACTGAAGCTTTCTTT. Amino acid sequence: CATYYGGGRSTEAFF.